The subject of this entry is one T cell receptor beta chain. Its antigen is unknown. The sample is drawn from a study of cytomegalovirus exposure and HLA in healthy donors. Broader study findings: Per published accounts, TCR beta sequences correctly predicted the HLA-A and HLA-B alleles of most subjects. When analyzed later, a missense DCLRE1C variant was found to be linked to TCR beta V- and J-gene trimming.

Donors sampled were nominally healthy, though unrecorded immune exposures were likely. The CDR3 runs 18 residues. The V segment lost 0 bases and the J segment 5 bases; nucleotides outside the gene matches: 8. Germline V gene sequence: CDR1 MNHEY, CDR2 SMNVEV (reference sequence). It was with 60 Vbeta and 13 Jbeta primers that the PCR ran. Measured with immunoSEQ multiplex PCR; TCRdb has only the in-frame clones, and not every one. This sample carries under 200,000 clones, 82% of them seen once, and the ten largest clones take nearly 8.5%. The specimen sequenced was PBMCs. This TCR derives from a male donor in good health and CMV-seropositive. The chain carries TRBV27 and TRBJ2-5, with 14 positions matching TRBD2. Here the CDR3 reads CASSLSPRLAGGLETQYF. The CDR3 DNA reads TGTGCCAGCAGTTTATCCCCTCGACTAGCGGGGGGGCTTGAGACCCAGTACTTC.